Below, 12 T cell receptor beta chains from the same sample are listed, as sequenced in a study of cytomegalovirus exposure and HLA in healthy donors. Primers for the PCR totalled 60 Vbeta and 13 Jbeta. Here immunoSEQ multiplex PCR was the method, and the copy in TCRdb shows in-frame clones only, minus some. Among 170,000 or so clones listed, 77% were seen once. The sample consisted of PBMCs. The receptors were sampled from a woman aged 55-70 years in good health and CMV-seropositive.

This clone was seen a single time. The V and J genes are TRBV5-1 and TRBJ1-2, with no clear D. Germline V gives CDR1 SGHRS, CDR2 YFSETQ. V dropped 1 base and J dropped 0 bases, with 10 bases sitting between them. The CDR3 loop spans 15 amino acids. This CDR3 is CASSLPEAANYGYTF. The CDR3 DNA follows: TGCGCCAGCAGCTTGCCCGAGGCGGCTAACTATGGCTACACCTTC. Looking up the rest from reference TRBV5-1 and TRBJ1-2 gives the full variable domain: KAGVTQTPRYLIKTRGQQVTLSCSPISGHRSVSWYQQTPGQGLQFLFEYFSETQRNKGNFPGRFSGRQFSNSRSEMNVSTLELGDSALYLCASSLPEAANYGYTFGSGTRLTVV.

The CDR3 region is CASSLSRPGGLSYEQYF. DNA of the CDR3: TGTGCCAGCAGTTTATCAAGGCCGGGGGGCCTCTCCTACGAGCAGTACTTC. The chain couples TRBV28 to TRBJ2-7; weak D call: TRBD2 (7 bases). This CDR3 comprises 17 residues. CDR1 MDHEN and CDR2 SYDVKM come from the germline V gene. Trimming left V 1 base short and J 0 bases short, with 16 bases between.

The rearrangement links TRBV5-1 to TRBJ1-1, with D tentatively TRBD1 (6 bases). The CDR3 sequence is 14 residues long. Trimming stripped 0 bases from V and 2 bases from J, with 8 bases between. Germline-derived CDR1 and CDR2 are SGHRS and YFSETQ. CDR3 sequence reads: CASSLGTANTEAFF. The CDR3 bases are TGCGCCAGCAGCTTGGGGACAGCTAACACTGAAGCTTTCTTT. The whole variable domain, remainder taken from reference TRBV5-1 and TRBJ1-1, is KAGVTQTPRYLIKTRGQQVTLSCSPISGHRSVSWYQQTPGQGLQFLFEYFSETQRNKGNFPGRFSGRQFSNSRSEMNVSTLELGDSALYLCASSLGTANTEAFFGQGTRLTVV.

The chain is built from TRBV27 and TRBJ2-7; 9 nucleotides align to TRBD2. CDR3 length: 15 residues. V lost 3 bases, J lost 5 bases, and 8 bases stayed unmatched. Per the germline V gene, CDR1 is MNHEY and CDR2 is SMNVEV (reference sequence). DNA of the CDR3: TGTGCCAGCAGTTTTAGTAGCGGGAGTCACAACGAGCAGTACTTC. This sequence encodes CASSFSSGSHNEQYF.

The chain carries TRBV6-1 and TRBJ1-3, with no clear D. V was cut by 4 bases and J by 0 bases, with 13 bases left in between. The CDR3 consists of 16 residues. Per the germline V gene, CDR1 is MNHNS and CDR2 is SASEGT. CDR3 in amino acids: CASSALSDISGNTIYF. DNA of the CDR3: TGTGCCAGCAGTGCCCTATCCGACATCTCTGGAAACACCATATATTTT.

The gene calls are TRBV9 and TRBJ1-2, with D possibly being TRBD1 (5 bases). V lost 3 bases and J 6 bases, leaving 18 bases between the germline ends. Germline V gene data show CDR1 as SGDLS and CDR2 as YYNGEE. The CDR3 has 15 amino acids. The CDR3 protein is CASSANTGTRDGYTF. The DNA of the CDR3 is TGTGCCAGCAGCGCAAATACAGGTACTCGGGATGGCTACACCTTC.

V and J are TRBV9 and TRBJ1-1; D not certain. The germline CDR1 and CDR2 sequences are SGDLS and YYNGEE. V was cut by 6 bases and J by 0 bases, with 6 bases left in between. There are 12 residues in the CDR3. Here the CDR3 reads CASNNLNTEAFF. The CDR3 bases are TGTGCCAGCAACAATTTGAACACTGAAGCTTTCTTT. Based on the CDR3 plus reference TRBV9 and TRBJ1-1, the full variable domain is DSGVTQTPKHLITATGQRVTLRCSPRSGDLSVYWYQQSLDQGLQFLIQYYNGEERAKGNILERFSAQQFPDLHSELNLSSLELGDSALYFCASNNLNTEAFFGQGTRLTVV.

The V and J genes are TRBV4-2 and TRBJ2-5, with 10 bases lining up with TRBD1. Germline assignment: CDR1 LGHNA and CDR2 YNFKEQ. With 4 bases clipped from V and 4 bases from J, the junction kept 6 bases outside the gene matches. This CDR3 is built from 15 residues. The CDR3 here is CASSPDRGQPETQYF. The CDR3 nucleotides read TGTGCCAGCAGCCCTGACAGGGGGCAACCAGAGACCCAGTACTTC.

The rearrangement joins TRBV11-3 to TRBJ2-7; possibly TRBD1 for D (6 bases). The CDR3 length is 15 residues. V lost 1 base and J lost 3, with 13 bases in between. Germline V lookup: CDR1 SGHNT, CDR2 YENEEA. The CDR3 spells CASSLGAGVHYEQYF. CDR3 DNA sequence: TGTGCCAGCAGCTTAGGGGCAGGGGTACACTACGAGCAGTACTTC. The entire variable domain, with the rest obtained from reference TRBV11-3 and TRBJ2-7, is as follows: EAGVVQSPRYKIIEKKQPVAFWCNPISGHNTLYWYLQNLGQGPELLIRYENEEAVDDSQLPKDRFSAERLKGVDSTLKIQPAELGDSAVYLCASSLGAGVHYEQYFGPGTRLTVT.

This chain uses TRBV5-6 with TRBJ1-1, with D possibly TRBD1 on 5 matching bases. This CDR3 has 15 residues. CDR1 is SGHDT and CDR2 is YYEEEE in the germline V gene. Trimming removed 1 base at V and 0 bases at J, with 10 bases between. The CDR3, as DNA: TGTGCCAGCAGCTTGTTCGGGGACTTGAACACTGAAGCTTTCTTT. It codes for CASSLFGDLNTEAFF.

This clone was seen a single time. J is TRBJ2-1 and V is TRBV5-1, with TRBD1 matching 7 bases. This CDR3 comprises 14 residues. J lost 8 bases, V lost 3 bases, and 8 bases had no gene match. Germline CDR1 and CDR2: SGHRS and YFSETQ. CDR3 sequence: CASSSDRADYEQFF. Here the CDR3 DNA reads TGCGCCAGCAGCTCAGACAGGGCCGACTATGAGCAGTTCTTC. Supplemented by reference TRBV5-1 and TRBJ2-1, the full variable domain reads KAGVTQTPRYLIKTRGQQVTLSCSPISGHRSVSWYQQTPGQGLQFLFEYFSETQRNKGNFPGRFSGRQFSNSRSEMNVSTLELGDSALYLCASSSDRADYEQFFGPGTRLTVL.

The chain combines TRBV30 with TRBJ2-7; 7 nucleotides agree with TRBD2. The CDR3 is 13 residues long. After removal of 4 bases from V and 0 bases from J, the junction contained 3 bases not matched to a gene. The germline V gene encodes CDR1 GTSNPN and CDR2 SVGIG (reference sequence). CDR3 sequence (DNA): TGTGCCTGGACTATAGCGGGCTCCTACGAGCAGTACTTC. The encoded protein is CAWTIAGSYEQYF.